Below are 14 T cell receptor beta chains sequenced from a single sample in a study of shared clonotypes between healthy human individuals. The method was immunoSEQ multiplex PCR; TCRdb's version includes in-frame clones alone and lacks a portion of them. Of roughly 1.5 million clones in the sample, 95% to 99% were seen once. Sequencing was carried out using naive CD4+ T cells sorted from blood. Subset denoted: CD45RA+ positively selected. These receptor sequences come from a young man in good health.

The rearrangement uses TRBV14 and TRBJ2-7; D gene ambiguous. CDR3 length: 13 amino acids. V was shortened by 6 bases and J by 4 bases, with 13 bases between the two germline ends. The germline V gene has CDR1 SGHDN and CDR2 FVKESK. Here the CDR3 reads CASRPSGGYEQYF. CDR3 nucleotide sequence: TGTGCCAGCAGGCCCTCGGGTGGATACGAGCAGTACTTC. Full variable domain (missing parts from reference TRBV14 and TRBJ2-7): EAGVTQFPSHSVIEKGQTVTLRCDPISGHDNLYWYRRVMGKEIKFLLHFVKESKQDESGMPNNRFLAERTGGTYSTLKVQPAELEDSGVYFCASRPSGGYEQYFGPGTRLTVT.

V and J are TRBV10-1 and TRBJ2-3; 8 nucleotides line up with TRBD2. V shed 3 bases and J 3 bases; nucleotides not matched to a gene: 5. Germline V gene lookup returns CDR1 WNHNN and CDR2 SYGVQD (reference sequence). The CDR3 is made up of 15 amino acids. CDR3 in DNA: TGCGCCAGCAGTGACCGCCAGCGGGGGACAGATACGCAGTATTTT. It yields the protein CASSDRQRGTDTQYF.

This chain uses TRBV4-1 with TRBJ2-7, with D possibly TRBD1 on 5 matching bases. CDR1 and CDR2 (germline): MGHRA, YSYEKL. There are 17 residues in the CDR3. The ends were cut back, 0 bases at V and 2 bases at J, with 17 bases in the middle. CDR3 residues: CASSQDILQGQTYEQYF. The CDR3 bases are TGCGCCAGCAGCCAAGATATTTTGCAGGGTCAGACCTACGAGCAGTACTTC.

This chain connects TRBV5-8 to TRBJ2-1; D gene unclear. V was cut by 3 bases and J by 7 bases, with 11 bases left in between. This CDR3 contains 13 residues. Germline V gene sequence: CDR1 SGHTS, CDR2 YDEGEE. The CDR3 region has the DNA TGTGCCAGCAGCTCCGCCCGGAGAAATGAGCAGTTCTTC. Amino acid sequence: CASSSARRNEQFF.

The CDR3 sequence is CSVEREWASPNTEAFF. In DNA form, the CDR3 reads TGCAGCGTTGAAAGGGAATGGGCCTCTCCTAACACTGAAGCTTTCTTT. The J gene is TRBJ1-1, the V gene TRBV29-1, with no clear D. Trimming cost V 2 bases and J 2 bases, with 18 bases left between them. The CDR3 is made up of 16 amino acids. The germline V gene has CDR1 SQVTM and CDR2 ANQGSEA.

This chain links TRBV6-5 with TRBJ1-3; no clear D. The CDR3 sequence is 13 residues long. Germline V gene data show CDR1 as MNHEY and CDR2 as SVGAGI. The V end was cut by 3 bases, the J end by 3 bases, with 6 bases between. The CDR3 DNA follows: TGTGCCAGCAGTTATCTTAGTGGAAACACCATATATTTT. Protein product: CASSYLSGNTIYF.

The chain employs TRBV28 and TRBJ2-7, with 13 bases fitting TRBD2. The CDR3 consists of 17 residues. J lost 3 bases, V lost 5 bases, and 10 bases had no gene match. Germline V gene sequence: CDR1 MDHEN, CDR2 SYDVKM. CDR3 protein: CASSVPGLAGMSYEQYF. In DNA form, the CDR3 reads TGTGCCAGCAGTGTGCCGGGACTAGCGGGAATGAGCTACGAGCAGTACTTC.

V is TRBV18 and J is TRBJ2-3, with 14 positions matching TRBD2. Germline V gives CDR1 KGHSH, CDR2 LQKENI. V shed 3 bases, J shed 2 bases, and the junction held 16 bases outside the gene matches. The CDR3 spans 21 residues. DNA for the CDR3: TGTGCCAGCTCACCGACTAAGACTAGCGGGAGGGCCGGATTAGTCACAGATACGCAGTATTTT. Its protein is CASSPTKTSGRAGLVTDTQYF.

Of note for this clone: This same CDR3 is encoded by further DNA sequences in the sample. The chain has TRBV18 and TRBJ1-1; 9 nucleotides match TRBD1. Germline V gene sequence: CDR1 KGHSH, CDR2 LQKENI. The length of the CDR3 is 14 residues. J gave up 5 bases and V 3 bases, and 4 bases lay outside the gene matches. CDR3 loop: CASSPTGQGTEAFF. In nucleotides, the CDR3 is TGTGCCAGCTCACCCACGGGACAGGGTACTGAAGCTTTCTTT.

Concerning this clone itself: At one of its ends the junction is not consistent with the germline gene, which may arise from a read error. Other DNA sequences from this sample encode an identical CDR3 as well. The rearrangement links TRBV2 to TRBJ1-2, with no clear D. CDR3 length: 11 residues. CDR1 and CDR2 (germline): SNHLY, FYNNEI. The CDR3 is CASREGYGYTF. The CDR3 region has the DNA TGTGCCAGCAGGGAAGGATATGGCTACACCTTC.

Turning to this clone: Other DNA sequences in this specimen translate into the identical CDR3. The gene calls are TRBV9 and TRBJ1-1; D is uncertain. Germline CDR1 reads SGDLS; CDR2 reads YYNGEE. The ends were cut back, 0 bases at V and 0 bases at J, with 6 bases in the middle. The CDR3 length is 14 residues. This CDR3 is CASSVGTVNTEAFF. CDR3 in DNA: TGTGCCAGCAGCGTAGGGACGGTGAACACTGAAGCTTTCTTT.

Details on this clone: Other nucleotide sequences from this sample produce the same CDR3. This chain links TRBV2 with TRBJ2-3; D call uncertain. The CDR3 has 12 residues. Germline values: CDR1 SNHLY, CDR2 FYNNEI. Trimming removed 6 bases from V and 2 bases from J, with 6 bases in between. The CDR3 DNA follows: TGTGCCAGCAGGACGAACACAGATACGCAGTATTTT. Translating gives CASRTNTDTQYF.

V and J are TRBV25-1 and TRBJ2-2; D call uncertain. Germline V CDR1 and CDR2: MGHDK, SYGVNS. V lost 7 bases to trimming and J lost 3 bases, with 9 bases between them. This CDR3 region has 13 residues. The CDR3 reads CASKVRDTGELFF. CDR3 nucleotides: TGTGCCAGCAAGGTCCGGGACACCGGGGAGCTGTTTTTT.

The CDR3 DNA is TGTGCCAGCAGTCACCGTGCCAGGGGTTACGAGCAGTACTTC. Amino acid sequence: CASSHRARGYEQYF. The chain carries TRBV6-5 and TRBJ2-7; tentatively, D is TRBD1 (6 bases). The CDR3 contains 14 residues. V shed 5 bases and J shed 4 bases, with 15 bases lying between them. CDR1 MNHEY and CDR2 SVGAGI come from the germline V gene.